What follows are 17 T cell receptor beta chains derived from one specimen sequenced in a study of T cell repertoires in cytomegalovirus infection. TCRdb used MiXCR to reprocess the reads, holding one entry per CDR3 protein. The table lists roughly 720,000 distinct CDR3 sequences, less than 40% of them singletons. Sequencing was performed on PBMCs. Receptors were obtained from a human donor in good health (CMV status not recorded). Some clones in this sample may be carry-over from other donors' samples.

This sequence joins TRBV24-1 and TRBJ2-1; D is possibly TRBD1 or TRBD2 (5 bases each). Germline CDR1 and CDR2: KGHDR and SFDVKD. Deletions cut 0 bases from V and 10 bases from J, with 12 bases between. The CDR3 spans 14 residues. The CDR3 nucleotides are TGTGCCACCAGTGATTTGCCGAGGGACGAAGAGCAGTTCTTC. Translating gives CATSDLPRDEEQFF.

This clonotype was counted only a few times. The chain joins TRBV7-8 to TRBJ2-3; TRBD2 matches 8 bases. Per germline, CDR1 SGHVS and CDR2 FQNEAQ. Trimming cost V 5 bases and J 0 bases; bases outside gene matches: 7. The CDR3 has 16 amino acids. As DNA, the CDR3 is TGTGCCAGCAGCCCCCGAGGACTAGCTAGCACAGATACGCAGTATTTT. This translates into CASSPRGLASTDTQYF.

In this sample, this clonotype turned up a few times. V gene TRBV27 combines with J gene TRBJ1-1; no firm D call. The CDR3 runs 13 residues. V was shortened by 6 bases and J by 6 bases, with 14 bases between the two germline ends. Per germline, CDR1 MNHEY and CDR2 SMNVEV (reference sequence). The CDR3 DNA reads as TGTGCCAGCAGCCGAGGACCGGGAGCTGAAGCTTTCTTT. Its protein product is CASSRGPGAEAFF.

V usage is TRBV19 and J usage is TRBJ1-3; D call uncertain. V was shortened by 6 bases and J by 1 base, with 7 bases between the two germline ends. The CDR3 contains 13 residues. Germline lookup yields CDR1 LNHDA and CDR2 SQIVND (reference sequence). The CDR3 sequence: CASRTPSGNTIYF. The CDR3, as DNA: TGTGCCAGTAGAACCCCGTCTGGAAACACCATATATTTT.

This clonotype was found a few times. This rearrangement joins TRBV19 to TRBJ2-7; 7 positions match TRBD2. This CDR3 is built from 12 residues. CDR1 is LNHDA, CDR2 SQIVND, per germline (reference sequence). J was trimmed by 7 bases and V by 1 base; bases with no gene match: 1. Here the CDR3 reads CASSIGAGEQYF. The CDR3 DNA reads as TGTGCCAGTAGTATAGGAGCGGGGGAGCAGTACTTC.

In nucleotides, the CDR3 is TGTGCCAGCAGGTTTGAGGGGAGCTACGAGCAGTACTTC. As protein: CASRFEGSYEQYF. The genes are TRBV28 and TRBJ2-7; D assignment may be TRBD1 or TRBD2 (5 bases each). The germline V and J ends were trimmed by 6 bases and 3 bases, with 12 bases remaining between them. Germline CDR1 MDHEN, CDR2 SYDVKM. The CDR3 extends over 13 amino acids.

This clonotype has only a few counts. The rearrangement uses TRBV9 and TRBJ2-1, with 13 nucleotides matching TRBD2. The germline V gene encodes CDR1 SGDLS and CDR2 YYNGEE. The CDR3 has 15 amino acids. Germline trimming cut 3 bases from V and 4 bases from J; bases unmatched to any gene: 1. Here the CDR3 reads CASSGGLAGYNEQFF. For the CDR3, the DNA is TGTGCCAGCAGCGGGGGACTAGCGGGGTACAATGAGCAGTTCTTC.

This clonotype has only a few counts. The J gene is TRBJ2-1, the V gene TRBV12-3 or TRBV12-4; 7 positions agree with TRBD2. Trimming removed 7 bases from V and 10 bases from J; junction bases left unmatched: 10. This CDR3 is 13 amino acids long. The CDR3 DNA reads TGTGCCAGCACTCGGGGAGCGGGAAACGAGCAGTTCTTC. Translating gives CASTRGAGNEQFF.

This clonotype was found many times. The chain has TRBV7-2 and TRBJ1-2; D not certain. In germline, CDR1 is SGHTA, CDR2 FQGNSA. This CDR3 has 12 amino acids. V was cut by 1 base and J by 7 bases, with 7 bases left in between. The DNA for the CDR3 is TGTGCCAGCAGCTTAGGATTAGGTGGCTACACCTTC. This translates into CASSLGLGGYTF.

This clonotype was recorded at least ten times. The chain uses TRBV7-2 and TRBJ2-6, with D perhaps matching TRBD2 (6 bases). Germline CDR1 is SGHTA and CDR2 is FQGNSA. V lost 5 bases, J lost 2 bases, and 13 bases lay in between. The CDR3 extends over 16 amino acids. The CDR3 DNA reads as TGTGCCAGCAGCCCAGGGCGGGGCGCTGGGGCCAACGTCCTGACTTTC. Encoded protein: CASSPGRGAGANVLTF.

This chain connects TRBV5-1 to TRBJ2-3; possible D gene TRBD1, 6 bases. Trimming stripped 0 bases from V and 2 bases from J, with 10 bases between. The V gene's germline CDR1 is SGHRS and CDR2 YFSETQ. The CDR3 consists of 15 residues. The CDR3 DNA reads TGCGCCAGCAGCTTGGGTTCAGGGGCCACAGATACGCAGTATTTT. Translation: CASSLGSGATDTQYF.

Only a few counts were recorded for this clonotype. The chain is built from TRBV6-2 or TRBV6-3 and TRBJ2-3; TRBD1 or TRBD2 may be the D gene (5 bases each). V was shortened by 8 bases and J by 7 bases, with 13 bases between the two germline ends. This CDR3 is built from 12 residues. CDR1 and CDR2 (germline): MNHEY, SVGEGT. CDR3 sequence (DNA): TGTGCCAGCGGGACCCCCTATAATACGCAGTATTTT. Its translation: CASGTPYNTQYF.

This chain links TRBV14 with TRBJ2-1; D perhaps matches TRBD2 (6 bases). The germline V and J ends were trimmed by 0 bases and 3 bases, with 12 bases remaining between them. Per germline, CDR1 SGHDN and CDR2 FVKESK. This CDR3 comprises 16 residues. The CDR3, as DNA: TGTGCCAGCAGCCAAGAGAAGTGGAGGGTCTACAATGAGCAGTTCTTC. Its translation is CASSQEKWRVYNEQFF.

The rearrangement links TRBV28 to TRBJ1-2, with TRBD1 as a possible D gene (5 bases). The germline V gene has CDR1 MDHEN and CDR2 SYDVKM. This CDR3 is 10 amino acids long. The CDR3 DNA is TGTGGGATCGGGACCCATGGCTACACCTTC. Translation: CGIGTHGYTF.

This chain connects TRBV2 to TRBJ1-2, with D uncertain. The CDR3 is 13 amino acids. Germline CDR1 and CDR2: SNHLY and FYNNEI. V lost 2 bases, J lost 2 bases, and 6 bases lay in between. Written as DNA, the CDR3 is TGTGCCAGCAGTGAATGGCAGAACTATGGCTACACCTTC. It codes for CASSEWQNYGYTF.

For the CDR3, the DNA is TGCAGTGCTAGAGAGGCTAGCGGCTACGAGCAGTACTTC. Its translation is CSAREASGYEQYF. The chain uses TRBV20-1 and TRBJ2-7; TRBD2 matches at 7 bases. Germline assignment: CDR1 DFQATT and CDR2 SNEGSKA (reference sequence). The CDR3 is made up of 13 amino acids. The V gene end was trimmed by 0 bases and the J gene end by 3 bases; junction bases not matched to a gene: 2.

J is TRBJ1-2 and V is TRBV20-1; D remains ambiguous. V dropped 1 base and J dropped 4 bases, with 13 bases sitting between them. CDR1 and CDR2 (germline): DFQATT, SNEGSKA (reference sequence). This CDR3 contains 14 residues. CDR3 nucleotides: TGCAGTGCTAGAGGGATTGGGGTGCTCTATGGCTACACCTTC. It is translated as CSARGIGVLYGYTF.